This T cell receptor beta chain was found in a study of monozygotic twins with inflammatory bowel disease. One blood sample of approximately 2.5 ml was taken from each donor. TCRdb reprocessed the 5' RACE reads, with one entry per CDR3 protein and no DNA. The listing records approximately 330,000 distinct CDR3 sequences. The CDR3 is made up of 13 amino acids. The rearrangement links TRBV12-3 or TRBV12-4 to TRBJ1-5; as DNA is missing, the TRBD1 call by TCRdb cannot be tested. The receptor was derived from a human donor with ulcerative colitis or Crohn's disease, or a healthy co-twin of an affected twin (not recorded which). The sample was blood. CDR3 sequence reads: CASSLMRQAAQHF.